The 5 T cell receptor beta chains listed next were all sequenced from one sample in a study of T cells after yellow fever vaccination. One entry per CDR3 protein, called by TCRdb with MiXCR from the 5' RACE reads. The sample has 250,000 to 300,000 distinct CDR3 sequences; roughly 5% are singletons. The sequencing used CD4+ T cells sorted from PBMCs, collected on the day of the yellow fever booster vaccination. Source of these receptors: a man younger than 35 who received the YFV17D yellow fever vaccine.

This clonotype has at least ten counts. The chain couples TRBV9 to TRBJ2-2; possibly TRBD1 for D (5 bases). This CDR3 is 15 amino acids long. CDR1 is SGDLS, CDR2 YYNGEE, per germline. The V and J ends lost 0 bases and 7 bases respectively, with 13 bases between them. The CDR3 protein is CASSVGAQGGGELFF. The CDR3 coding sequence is TGTGCCAGCAGCGTAGGGGCCCAGGGCGGCGGGGAGCTGTTTTTT.

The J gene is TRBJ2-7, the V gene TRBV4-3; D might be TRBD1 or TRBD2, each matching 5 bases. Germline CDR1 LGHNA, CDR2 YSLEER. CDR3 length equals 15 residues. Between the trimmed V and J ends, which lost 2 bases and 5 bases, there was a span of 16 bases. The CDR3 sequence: CASSQRGVLGDEQYF. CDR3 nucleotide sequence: TGCGCCAGCAGCCAACGAGGGGTCTTGGGGGACGAGCAGTACTTC.

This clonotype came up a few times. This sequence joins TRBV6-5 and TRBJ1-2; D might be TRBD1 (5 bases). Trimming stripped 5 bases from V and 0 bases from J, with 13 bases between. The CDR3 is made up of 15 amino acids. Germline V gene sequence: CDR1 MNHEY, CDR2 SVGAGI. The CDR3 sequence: CASSISGLANYGYTF. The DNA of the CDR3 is TGTGCCAGCAGTATCTCAGGGCTGGCTAACTATGGCTACACCTTC.

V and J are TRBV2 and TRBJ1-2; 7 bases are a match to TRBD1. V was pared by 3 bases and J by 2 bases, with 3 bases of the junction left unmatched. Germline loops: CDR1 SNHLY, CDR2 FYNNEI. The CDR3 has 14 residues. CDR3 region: CASSDPGQNYGYTF. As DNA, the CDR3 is TGTGCCAGCAGTGACCCGGGACAGAACTATGGCTACACCTTC. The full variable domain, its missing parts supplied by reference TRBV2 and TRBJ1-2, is EPEVTQTPSHQVTQMGQEVILRCVPISNHLYFYWYRQILGQKVEFLVSFYNNEISEKSEIFDDQFSVERPDGSNFTLKIRSTKLEDSAMYFCASSDPGQNYGYTFGSGTRLTVV.

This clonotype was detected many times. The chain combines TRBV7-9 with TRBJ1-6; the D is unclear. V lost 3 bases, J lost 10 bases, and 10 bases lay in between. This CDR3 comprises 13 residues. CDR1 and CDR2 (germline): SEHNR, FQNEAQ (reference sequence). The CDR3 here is CASSFWAGSPLHF. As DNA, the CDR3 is TGTGCCAGCAGCTTCTGGGCTGGGTCACCCCTCCACTTT. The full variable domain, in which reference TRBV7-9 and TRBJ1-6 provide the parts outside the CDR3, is DTGVSQNPRHKITKRGQNVTFRCDPISEHNRLYWYRQTLGQGPEFLTYFQNEAQLEKSRLLSDRFSAERPKGSFSTLEIQRTEQGDSAMYLCASSFWAGSPLHFGNGTRLTVT.